Below, 19 T cell receptor beta chains from the same sample are listed, as sequenced in a study of shared clonotypes between healthy human individuals. Repertoires were generated with immunoSEQ multiplex PCR, while TCRdb's copy carries only in-frame clones and drops some. This sample carries around 2.5 million clones, approximately 93% of them seen once, and the ten largest clones take 0.35% to 0.45%. Sequenced input: naive CD4+ T cells from PBMCs. Subset given: CD45RA+ positively selected. All receptors derive from a man between 18 and 35 years old in good health. Some clones in this sample may be carry-over from other donors' samples.

A note on this clone: In the same sample, other DNA sequences code for this CDR3. In DNA, the CDR3 is TGTGCCAGCAGTTACTCGGGACTTCAAGAGACCCAGTACTTC. Protein: CASSYSGLQETQYF. V usage is TRBV6-5 and J usage is TRBJ2-5; tentatively, D is TRBD2 (6 bases). The germline gives CDR1 MNHEY, CDR2 SVGAGI. Trimming cost V 0 bases and J 2 bases, with 7 bases left between them. CDR3 length: 14 residues.

The chain combines TRBV2 with TRBJ1-4; tentative D call: TRBD1 (5 bases). The CDR3 totals 14 residues. The V gene's germline CDR1 is SNHLY and CDR2 FYNNEI. Between the trimmed V and J ends, which lost 10 bases and 0 bases, there was a span of 12 bases. Here the CDR3 DNA reads TGTGCCATTGGGACCTTCGCAACTAATGAAAAACTGTTTTTT. Protein sequence: CAIGTFATNEKLFF.

The V and J genes are TRBV4-3 and TRBJ2-3, with D possibly matching TRBD2 (6 bases). Germline CDR1 is LGHNA and CDR2 is YSLEER. The V end lost 4 bases, the J end lost 6 bases, and 17 bases lay between the germline ends. The CDR3 extends over 15 amino acids. The chain's CDR3 is CASSRETSSIDTQYF. The CDR3 region has the DNA TGCGCCAGCAGCCGTGAGACTAGTTCTATCGATACGCAGTATTTT.

In nucleotides, the CDR3 is TGCAGCGTTGATTTAGCGGGGAACTACAATGAGCAGTTCTTC. Its protein product is CSVDLAGNYNEQFF. The V call is TRBV29-1, the J call TRBJ2-1, with 8 bases lining up with TRBD2. The CDR3 spans 14 residues. V lost 3 bases, J lost 3 bases, and 4 bases stayed unmatched. CDR1 SQVTM and CDR2 ANQGSEA come from the germline V gene.

V and J are TRBV2 and TRBJ2-1, with 8 bases identical to TRBD2. Germline CDR1 and CDR2: SNHLY and FYNNEI. This CDR3 has 12 amino acids. Trimming took 6 bases from V and 8 from J; bases not matched to a gene: 3. CDR3 nucleotides: TGTGCCAGCAGCCCGGGGGGGGATGAGCAGTTCTTC. Its translation is CASSPGGDEQFF.

This chain uses TRBV6-1 with TRBJ2-1, with 7 bases aligning to TRBD2. CDR3 length equals 9 residues. Per the germline V gene, CDR1 is MNHNS and CDR2 is SASEGT. Losses at the gene ends were 11 bases for V and 10 bases for J; bases not matched to a gene: 2. The CDR3 sequence is CASGREQFF. The CDR3 region has the DNA TGTGCCTCCGGGAGGGAGCAGTTCTTC.

Details on this clone: This CDR3 is also generated by other DNA sequences in the sample. The rearrangement links TRBV11-3 to TRBJ2-3; D unresolved. Germline V gene sequence: CDR1 SGHNT, CDR2 YENEEA. The CDR3 extends over 13 amino acids. Trimming left V 1 base short and J 1 base short, with 3 bases between. The CDR3, as DNA: TGTGCCAGCAGCTTAGCGGGCACAGATACGCAGTATTTT. As protein: CASSLAGTDTQYF.

This clone was seen just once. This chain connects TRBV27 to TRBJ2-1, with 9 bases aligning to TRBD2. Germline CDR1 MNHEY, CDR2 SMNVEV (reference sequence). The CDR3 has 16 residues. V dropped 0 bases and J dropped 3; count of bases not matched to a gene: 3. Here the CDR3 DNA reads TGTGCCAGCAGTTTATCCCTAGCGGGAAACTACAATGAGCAGTTCTTC. It is translated as CASSLSLAGNYNEQFF.

Regarding this clone: With a far larger clone one base away, a read error is the likely cause. The same CDR3 arises from other DNA sequences in this sample as well. The genes are TRBV5-1 and TRBJ2-5; D is uncertain. The CDR3 is made up of 11 amino acids. The V end lost 4 bases, the J end lost 3 bases, and 4 bases lay between the germline ends. Germline V gene data show CDR1 as SGHRS and CDR2 as YFSETQ. The CDR3 sequence: CASSLEETQYF. DNA of the CDR3: TGCGCCAGCAGCCTGGAAGAGACCCAGTACTTC.

As concerns this clone: This specimen includes other DNA sequences encoding the same CDR3. The chain links TRBV6-5 to TRBJ2-1; D gene ambiguous. Germline V gene data show CDR1 as MNHEY and CDR2 as SVGAGI. The length of the CDR3 is 14 residues. Between the trimmed V and J ends, which lost 0 bases and 2 bases, there was a span of 5 bases. Here the CDR3 DNA reads TGTGCCAGCAGTTACTCGAGGCCCTACAATGAGCAGTTCTTC. This codes for CASSYSRPYNEQFF.

This clone was seen just once. The genes are TRBV19 and TRBJ2-2; 7 positions match TRBD2. Germline CDR1 LNHDA, CDR2 SQIVND (reference sequence). This CDR3 contains 17 residues. V was pared by 3 bases and J by 5 bases, with 12 bases of the junction left unmatched. Here the CDR3 DNA reads TGTGCCAGTAGTATCGGGAGGCGTAGCGGTGGTACCGGGGAGCTGTTTTTT. This translates into CASSIGRRSGGTGELFF.

The chain has TRBV7-2 and TRBJ1-3; D is possibly TRBD1 (6 bases). The germline V gene encodes CDR1 SGHTA and CDR2 FQGNSA. V lost 6 bases to trimming and J lost 9 bases, with 21 bases between them. The CDR3 spans 15 residues. For the CDR3, the DNA is TGTGCCAGCAGTCCGGACCGGAACAGGGCCGGCACCATATATTTT. Protein sequence: CASSPDRNRAGTIYF.

The chain recombines TRBV6-6 with TRBJ1-1; D uncertain. Germline CDR1 is MNHNY and CDR2 is SVGAGI (reference sequence). The V end was cut by 4 bases, the J end by 1 base, with 7 bases between. This CDR3 has 13 amino acids. This CDR3 reads CASSLFGNTEAFF. CDR3 in DNA: TGTGCCAGCAGTTTATTCGGGAACACTGAAGCTTTCTTT.

In regard to this clone: The sample holds other DNA sequences that translate to the same CDR3. The chain links TRBV18 to TRBJ1-4, with D unclear. Trimming stripped 6 bases from V and 0 bases from J, with 5 bases between. CDR3 length: 13 residues. CDR1 and CDR2 from the germline V gene are KGHSH and LQKENI. CDR3 in amino acids: CASSRATNEKLFF. DNA of the CDR3: TGTGCCAGCTCGAGGGCAACTAATGAAAAACTGTTTTTT.

This chain joins TRBV19 and TRBJ2-5, with 8 bases lining up with TRBD1. This CDR3 is built from 12 residues. The ends lost 5 bases at V and 6 bases at J; junction bases unmatched: 2. Per the germline V gene, CDR1 is LNHDA and CDR2 is SQIVND (reference sequence). The CDR3 bases are TGTGCCAGTAGTGACAGGGGACAGACCCAGTACTTC. This gives the protein CASSDRGQTQYF.

The genes are TRBV7-3 and TRBJ1-2, with no clear D. Between the trimmed V and J ends, which lost 0 bases and 2 bases, there was a span of 16 bases. The CDR3 sequence is 17 residues long. The germline gives CDR1 SGHTA, CDR2 FQGTGA. The CDR3 DNA reads TGTGCCAGCAGCTTAACGGGGTCCGCGTCGGCGAACTATGGCTACACCTTC. Amino acid sequence: CASSLTGSASANYGYTF.

V is TRBV2 and J is TRBJ2-5; D unclear. Germline CDR1 is SNHLY and CDR2 is FYNNEI. The V end lost 2 bases, the J end lost 1 base, and 11 bases lay between the germline ends. CDR3 length: 15 residues. The CDR3 protein is CASSENGHSQETQYF. The CDR3, as DNA: TGTGCCAGCAGTGAAAATGGCCACAGCCAAGAGACCCAGTACTTC.

The chain combines TRBV5-1 with TRBJ1-1, with a weak D call TRBD1 (6 bases). There are 16 residues in the CDR3. Germline assignment: CDR1 SGHRS and CDR2 YFSETQ. V gave up 4 bases and J gave up 2 bases, with 18 bases separating them. DNA for the CDR3: TGCGCCAGCAGCCCCTGGGGGGGCGAGGTCAACACTGAAGCTTTCTTT. It codes for CASSPWGGEVNTEAFF.

The V and J genes are TRBV9 and TRBJ1-1; D is undetermined. V was cut by 3 bases and J by 6 bases, with 12 bases left in between. The CDR3 is made up of 13 amino acids. CDR1 SGDLS and CDR2 YYNGEE come from the germline V gene. CDR3 amino acids: CASSEANPSEAFF. Written as DNA, the CDR3 is TGTGCCAGCAGCGAGGCAAACCCCTCTGAAGCTTTCTTT. Filled out from reference TRBV9 and TRBJ1-1, the complete variable domain reads DSGVTQTPKHLITATGQRVTLRCSPRSGDLSVYWYQQSLDQGLQFLIQYYNGEERAKGNILERFSAQQFPDLHSELNLSSLELGDSALYFCASSEANPSEAFFGQGTRLTVV.